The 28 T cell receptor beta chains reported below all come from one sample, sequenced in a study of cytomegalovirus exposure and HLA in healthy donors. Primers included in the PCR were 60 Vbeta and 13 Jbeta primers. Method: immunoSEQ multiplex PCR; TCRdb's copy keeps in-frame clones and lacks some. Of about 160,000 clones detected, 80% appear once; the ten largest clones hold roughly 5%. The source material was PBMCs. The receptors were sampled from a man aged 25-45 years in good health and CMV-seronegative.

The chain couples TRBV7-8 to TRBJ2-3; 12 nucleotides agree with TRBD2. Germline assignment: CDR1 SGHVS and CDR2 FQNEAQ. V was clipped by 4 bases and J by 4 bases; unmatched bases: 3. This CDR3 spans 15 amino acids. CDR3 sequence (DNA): TGTGCCAGCAGCTCGACTAGCGGGAGTGCAGATACGCAGTATTTT. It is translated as CASSSTSGSADTQYF.

CDR3 sequence: CASTLQGGTYEQYF. The DNA of the CDR3 is TGTGCCAGCACCCTACAGGGGGGTACCTACGAGCAGTACTTC. The rearrangement links TRBV28 to TRBJ2-7, with 8 bases lining up with TRBD1. V shed 7 bases, J shed 2 bases, and the junction held 7 bases outside the gene matches. The germline V gene has CDR1 MDHEN and CDR2 SYDVKM. This CDR3 comprises 14 residues.

The CDR3 bases are TGTGCCTGGACTATGCTAGCGGGGGGGGAGACCCAGTACTTC. Translating it yields CAWTMLAGGETQYF. This chain connects TRBV30 to TRBJ2-5; 12 bases map to TRBD2. Germline trimming cut 4 bases from V and 5 bases from J; bases unmatched to any gene: 5. CDR1 and CDR2 from the germline V gene are GTSNPN and SVGIG (reference sequence). CDR3 length: 14 residues.

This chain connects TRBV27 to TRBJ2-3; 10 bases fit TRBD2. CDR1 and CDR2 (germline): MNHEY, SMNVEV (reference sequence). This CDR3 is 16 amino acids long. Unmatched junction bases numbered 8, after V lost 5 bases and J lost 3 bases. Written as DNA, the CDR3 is TGTGCCAGCAGTGTCCTAGCGGGAGTTGGAACAGATACGCAGTATTTT. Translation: CASSVLAGVGTDTQYF.

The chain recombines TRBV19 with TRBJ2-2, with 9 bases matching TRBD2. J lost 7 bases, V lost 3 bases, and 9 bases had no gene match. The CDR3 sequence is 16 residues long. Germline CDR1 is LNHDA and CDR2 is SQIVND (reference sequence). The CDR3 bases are TGTGCCAGTAGTATTCGACTAGCGGCACCCTACGGGGAGCTGTTTTTT. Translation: CASSIRLAAPYGELFF.

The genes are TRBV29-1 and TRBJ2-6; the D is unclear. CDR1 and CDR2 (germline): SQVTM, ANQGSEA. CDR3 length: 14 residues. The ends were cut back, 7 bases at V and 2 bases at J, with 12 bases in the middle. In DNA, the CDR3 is TGCAGCGCCTTAGTTCAACCTGGGGCCAACGTCCTGACTTTC. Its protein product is CSALVQPGANVLTF.

The CDR3 coding sequence is TGTGCCAGCAGCCCCCCACTAGCGGGAGATCGCGAGCAGTACTTC. Its protein product is CASSPPLAGDREQYF. The chain couples TRBV7-9 to TRBJ2-7; 11 nucleotides agree with TRBD2. Germline values: CDR1 SEHNR, CDR2 FQNEAQ (reference sequence). This CDR3 is 15 amino acids long. V lost 5 bases and J lost 6; bases outside the gene matches: 9.

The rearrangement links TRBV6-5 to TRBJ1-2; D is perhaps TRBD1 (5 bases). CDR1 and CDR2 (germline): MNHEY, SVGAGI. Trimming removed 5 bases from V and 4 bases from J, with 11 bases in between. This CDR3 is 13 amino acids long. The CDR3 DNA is TGTGCCAGCAGTCTTACAGGAATCTATGGCTACACCTTC. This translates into CASSLTGIYGYTF.

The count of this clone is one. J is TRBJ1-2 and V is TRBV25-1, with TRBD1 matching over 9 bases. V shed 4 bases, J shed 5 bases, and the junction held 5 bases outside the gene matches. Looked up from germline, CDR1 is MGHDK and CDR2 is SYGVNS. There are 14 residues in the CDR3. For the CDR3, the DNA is TGTGCCAGCAGTGGTACAGGGGGCCGGTATGGCTACACCTTC. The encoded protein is CASSGTGGRYGYTF.

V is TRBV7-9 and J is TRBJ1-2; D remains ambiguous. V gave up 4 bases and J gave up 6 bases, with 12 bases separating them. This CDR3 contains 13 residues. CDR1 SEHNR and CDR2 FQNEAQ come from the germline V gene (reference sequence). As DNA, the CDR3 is TGTGCCAGCAGCTCCCCCAACGGGAATGGCTACACCTTC. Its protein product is CASSSPNGNGYTF.

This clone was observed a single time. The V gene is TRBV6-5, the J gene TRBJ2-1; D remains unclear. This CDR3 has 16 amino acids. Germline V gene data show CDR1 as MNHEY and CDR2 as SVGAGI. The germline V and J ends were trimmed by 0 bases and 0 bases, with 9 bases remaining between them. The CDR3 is CASSYSGRSSYNEQFF. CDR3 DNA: TGTGCCAGCAGTTACTCGGGTCGGAGCTCCTACAATGAGCAGTTCTTC.

CDR3 amino acids: CASGMRPLHF. The CDR3 bases are TGTGCCAGCGGCATGAGGCCCCTCCACTTT. The genes are TRBV28 and TRBJ1-6; the D is unclear. V dropped 8 bases and J dropped 13 bases, with 9 bases sitting between them. Germline lookup yields CDR1 MDHEN and CDR2 SYDVKM. The CDR3 has 10 residues.

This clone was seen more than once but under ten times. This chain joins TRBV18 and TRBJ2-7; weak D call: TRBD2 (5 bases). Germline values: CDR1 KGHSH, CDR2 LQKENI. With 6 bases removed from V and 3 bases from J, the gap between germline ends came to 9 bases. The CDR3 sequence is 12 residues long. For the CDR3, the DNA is TGTGCCAGCTCCGTCGGAGGCTACGAGCAGTACTTC. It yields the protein CASSVGGYEQYF.

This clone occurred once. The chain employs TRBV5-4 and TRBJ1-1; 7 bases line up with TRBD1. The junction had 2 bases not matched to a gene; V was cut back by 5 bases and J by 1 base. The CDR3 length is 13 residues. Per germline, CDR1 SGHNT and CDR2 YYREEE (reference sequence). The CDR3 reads CASRTGRNTEAFF. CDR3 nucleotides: TGTGCCAGCAGGACAGGGAGGAACACTGAAGCTTTCTTT.

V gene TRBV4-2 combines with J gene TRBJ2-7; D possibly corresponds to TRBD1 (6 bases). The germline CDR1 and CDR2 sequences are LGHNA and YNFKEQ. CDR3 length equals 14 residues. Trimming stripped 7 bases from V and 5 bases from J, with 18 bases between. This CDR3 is CASTHGQGFHEQYF. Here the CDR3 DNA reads TGTGCCAGCACCCACGGCCAGGGGTTCCACGAGCAGTACTTC.

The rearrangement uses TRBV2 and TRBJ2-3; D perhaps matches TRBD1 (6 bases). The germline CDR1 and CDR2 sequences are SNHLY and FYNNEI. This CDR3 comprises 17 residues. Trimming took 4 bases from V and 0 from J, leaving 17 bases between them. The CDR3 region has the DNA TGTGCCAGCAGTGCCCCAAGAACAGGGACAAGCACAGATACGCAGTATTTT. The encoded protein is CASSAPRTGTSTDTQYF. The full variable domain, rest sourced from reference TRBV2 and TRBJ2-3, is EPEVTQTPSHQVTQMGQEVILRCVPISNHLYFYWYRQILGQKVEFLVSFYNNEISEKSEIFDDQFSVERPDGSNFTLKIRSTKLEDSAMYFCASSAPRTGTSTDTQYFGPGTRLTVL.

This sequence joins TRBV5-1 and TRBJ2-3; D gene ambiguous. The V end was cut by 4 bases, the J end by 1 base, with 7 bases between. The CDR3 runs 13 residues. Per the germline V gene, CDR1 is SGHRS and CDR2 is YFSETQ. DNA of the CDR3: TGCGCCAGCAGCAGAGTTGGCACAGATACGCAGTATTTT. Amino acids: CASSRVGTDTQYF.

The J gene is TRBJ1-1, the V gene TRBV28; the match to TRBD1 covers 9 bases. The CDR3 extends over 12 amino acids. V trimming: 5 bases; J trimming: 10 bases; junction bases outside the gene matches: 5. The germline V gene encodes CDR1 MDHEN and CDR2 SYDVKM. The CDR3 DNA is TGTGCCAGCAGTCCGGGACAGGGACGAGCTTTCTTT. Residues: CASSPGQGRAFF.

The CDR3 is CASSTGTGISYEQYF. CDR3 DNA sequence: TGTGCCAGCAGTACAGGGACAGGCATCTCCTACGAGCAGTACTTC. This chain uses TRBV28 with TRBJ2-7, with 8 bases aligning to TRBD1. This CDR3 is built from 15 residues. V gave up 5 bases and J gave up 0 bases; unmatched junction bases: 6. CDR1 MDHEN and CDR2 SYDVKM come from the germline V gene.

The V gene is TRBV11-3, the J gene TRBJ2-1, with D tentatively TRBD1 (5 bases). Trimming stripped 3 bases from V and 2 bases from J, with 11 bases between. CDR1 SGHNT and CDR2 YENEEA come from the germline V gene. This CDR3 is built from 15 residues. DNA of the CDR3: TGTGCCAGCAGCTTGGGGCCCAGACCCTACAATGAGCAGTTCTTC. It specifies CASSLGPRPYNEQFF. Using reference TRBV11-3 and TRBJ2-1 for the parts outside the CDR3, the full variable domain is EAGVVQSPRYKIIEKKQPVAFWCNPISGHNTLYWYLQNLGQGPELLIRYENEEAVDDSQLPKDRFSAERLKGVDSTLKIQPAELGDSAVYLCASSLGPRPYNEQFFGPGTRLTVL.

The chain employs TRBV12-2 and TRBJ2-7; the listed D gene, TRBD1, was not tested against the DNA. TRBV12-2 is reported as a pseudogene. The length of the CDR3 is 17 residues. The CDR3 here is CASRNKAQGDASYEQYF. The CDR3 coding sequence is TGTGCAAGTCGCAATAAAGCACAGGGGGATGCGTCCTACGAGCAGTACTTC.

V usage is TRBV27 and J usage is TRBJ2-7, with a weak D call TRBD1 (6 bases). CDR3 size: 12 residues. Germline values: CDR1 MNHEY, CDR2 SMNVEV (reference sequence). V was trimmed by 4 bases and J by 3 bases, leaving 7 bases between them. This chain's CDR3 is CASSSQGYEQYF. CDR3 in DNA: TGTGCCAGCAGTTCACAGGGCTACGAGCAGTACTTC.

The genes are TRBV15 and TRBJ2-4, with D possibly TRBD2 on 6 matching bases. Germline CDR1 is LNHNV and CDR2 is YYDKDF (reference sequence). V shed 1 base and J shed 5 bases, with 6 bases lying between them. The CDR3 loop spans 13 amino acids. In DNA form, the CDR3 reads TGTGCCACCAGCAGAGGGAGGGAAAACATTCAGTACTTC. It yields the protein CATSRGRENIQYF.

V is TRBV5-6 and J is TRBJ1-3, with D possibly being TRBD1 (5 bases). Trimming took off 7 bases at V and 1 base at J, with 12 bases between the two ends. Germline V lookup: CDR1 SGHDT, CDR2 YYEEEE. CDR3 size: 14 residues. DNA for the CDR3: TGTGCCAGCCAACCTAGGGGATCTGGAAACACCATATATTTT. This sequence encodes CASQPRGSGNTIYF.

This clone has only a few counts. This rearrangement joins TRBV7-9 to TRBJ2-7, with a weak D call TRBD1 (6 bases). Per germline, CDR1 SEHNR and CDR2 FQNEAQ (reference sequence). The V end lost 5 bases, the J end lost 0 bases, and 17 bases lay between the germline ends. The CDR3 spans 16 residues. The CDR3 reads CASSPDRIALSYEQYF. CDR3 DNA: TGTGCCAGCAGCCCAGACAGGATTGCCCTCTCCTACGAGCAGTACTTC. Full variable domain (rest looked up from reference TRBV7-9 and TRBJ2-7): DTGVSQNPRHKITKRGQNVTFRCDPISEHNRLYWYRQTLGQGPEFLTYFQNEAQLEKSRLLSDRFSAERPKGSFSTLEIQRTEQGDSAMYLCASSPDRIALSYEQYFGPGTRLTVT.

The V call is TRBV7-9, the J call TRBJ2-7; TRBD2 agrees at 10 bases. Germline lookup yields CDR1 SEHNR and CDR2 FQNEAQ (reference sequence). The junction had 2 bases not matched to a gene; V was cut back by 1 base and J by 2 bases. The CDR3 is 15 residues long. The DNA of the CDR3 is TGTGCCAGCAGCTTAGGACTAGCGGGCCCCTACGAGCAGTACTTC. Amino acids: CASSLGLAGPYEQYF.

CDR3 bases: TGTGCCAGCAGCTTGAAGTACAGTACCTACGAGCAGTACTTC. This translates into CASSLKYSTYEQYF. V is TRBV5-6 and J is TRBJ2-7; D is uncertain. There are 14 residues in the CDR3. The germline V gene has CDR1 SGHDT and CDR2 YYEEEE. V lost 1 base, J lost 2 bases, and 10 bases lay in between.

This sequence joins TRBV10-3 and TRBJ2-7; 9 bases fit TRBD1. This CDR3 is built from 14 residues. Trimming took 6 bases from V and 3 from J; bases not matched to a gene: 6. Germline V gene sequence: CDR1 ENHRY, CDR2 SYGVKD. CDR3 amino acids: CAIRAGTGRYEQYF. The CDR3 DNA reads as TGTGCCATCAGGGCCGGGACAGGGCGCTACGAGCAGTACTTC.